What follows are 23 T cell receptor beta chains derived from one specimen sequenced in a study of human T cells and chemical hapten exposure (dated by TCRdb to about 2021). The meaning of the sample's time point label: pre-sensitization, week 0. Taken with the paper, the label for treatment or condition translates to: therapeutic diphenylcyclopropenone sensitization with weekly scalp DPC. Libraries were constructed by RACE. Sequencer: NextSeq 500. TCRdb applied fastp at Q25 and MiXCR to the public reads, then kept only in-frame beta chains. Each entry merges the rows of one CDR3 protein and shows their most common DNA and genes. The sample data list about 120,000 distinct CDR3 sequences, and roughly 13% of these were observed just once. In total, the top ten clones hold roughly 3.1% of the sample. Specimen: whole blood, collected in connection with sensitization to the hapten diphenylcyclopropenone (DPC). These receptors all stem from a woman between 18 and 29 years old with alopecia areata. Some clones in this sample may be carry-over from other donors' samples.

The chain has TRBV12-5 and TRBJ1-4, with 8 bases identical to TRBD1. The CDR3 spans 15 residues. Germline V gene sequence: CDR1 LGHNT, CDR2 FRNRAP. The V gene end was trimmed by 5 bases and the J gene end by 4 bases; junction bases not matched to a gene: 6. The CDR3 sequence is CASGAPDRGNEKLFF. The CDR3 region has the DNA TGTGCTAGTGGTGCGCCCGACAGGGGTAATGAAAAACTGTTTTTT.

V is TRBV20-1 and J is TRBJ2-5; no definite D call. V dropped 0 bases and J dropped 7 bases, with 15 bases sitting between them. The CDR3 totals 14 residues. Germline CDR1 and CDR2: DFQATT and SNEGSKA (reference sequence). CDR3 loop: CSARDPDFSATQYF. CDR3 nucleotide sequence: TGCAGTGCTAGAGATCCTGACTTCTCGGCGACCCAGTACTTC.

As concerns this clonotype: Its ends do not fully match the called genes, so a read error is possible. The rearrangement uses TRBV9 and TRBJ1-2, with D possibly matching TRBD1 (5 bases). There are 14 residues in the CDR3. Germline loops: CDR1 SGDLS, CDR2 YYNGEE. CDR3 DNA sequence: TGTGCCAGCAGCCCACAAGGGGCCACCTATGGCGACACCTTC. Encoded protein: CASSPQGATYGDTF. Full variable domain (remainder filled in from reference TRBV9 and TRBJ1-2): DSGVTQTPKHLITATGQRVTLRCSPRSGDLSVYWYQQSLDQGLQFLIQYYNGEERAKGNILERFSAQQFPDLHSELNLSSLELGDSALYFCASSPQGATYGDTFGSGTRLTVV.

This clonotype was seen more than once but under ten times. The chain links TRBV6-5 to TRBJ2-5, with no clear D. Per the germline V gene, CDR1 is MNHEY and CDR2 is SVGAGI. V lost 2 bases and J 2 bases, leaving 9 bases between the germline ends. This CDR3 has 14 amino acids. DNA of the CDR3: TGTGCCAGCAGTTACGGGCCGCTGCAAGAGACCCAGTACTTC. Translated: CASSYGPLQETQYF.

This clonotype was seen at least ten times. The V call is TRBV11-2, the J call TRBJ1-3, with no clear D. The germline CDR1 and CDR2 sequences are SGHAT and FQNNGV. V lost 5 bases, J lost 0 bases, and 14 bases lay in between. CDR3 size: 16 residues. CDR3 bases: TGTGCCAGCAGCCAGAATATGGTGAGCTCTGGAAACACCATATATTTT. Its translation is CASSQNMVSSGNTIYF.

This rearrangement joins TRBV6-5 to TRBJ2-4; no firm D call. The length of the CDR3 is 15 residues. V gave up 6 bases and J gave up 1 base, with 13 bases separating them. Per germline, CDR1 MNHEY and CDR2 SVGAGI. The CDR3 coding sequence is TGTGCCAGCAGCCGCTATCTAGGGGCCAAAAACATTCAGTACTTC. Amino acid sequence: CASSRYLGAKNIQYF.

Only a few counts were recorded for this clonotype. V and J are TRBV6-5 and TRBJ2-7; 12 bases fit TRBD2. This CDR3 is 16 amino acids long. Germline loops: CDR1 MNHEY, CDR2 SVGAGI. V was pared by 6 bases and J by 1 base, with 7 bases of the junction left unmatched. The CDR3 DNA reads as TGTGCCAGCAGACCACTAGCGGGGGGTCTTTCCTACGAGCAGTACTTC. Its protein is CASRPLAGGLSYEQYF.

In its sample, this clonotype was seen a few times. This chain links TRBV7-2 with TRBJ1-5; possibly TRBD1 for D (5 bases). Trimming stripped 5 bases from V and 3 bases from J, with 11 bases between. There are 14 residues in the CDR3. Germline V CDR1 and CDR2: SGHTA, FQGNSA. The CDR3 loop reads CASSAGPNNQPQHF. Here the CDR3 DNA reads TGTGCCAGCAGCGCGGGACCGAACAATCAGCCCCAGCATTTT. The complete variable domain, with remaining parts taken from reference TRBV7-2 and TRBJ1-5, reads GAGVSQSPSNKVTEKGKDVELRCDPISGHTALYWYRQSLGQGLEFLIYFQGNSAPDKSGLPSDRFSAERTGGSVSTLTIQRTQQEDSAVYLCASSAGPNNQPQHFGDGTRLSIL.

V is TRBV5-1 and J is TRBJ2-5; maybe TRBD2 (6 bases). CDR3 length: 13 residues. Germline V gene data show CDR1 as SGHRS and CDR2 as YFSETQ. The ends were cut back, 3 bases at V and 2 bases at J, with 8 bases in the middle. CDR3 in DNA: TGCGCCAGCAGCTGGCGGGGACAAGAGACCCAGTACTTC. Protein product: CASSWRGQETQYF.

This clonotype has ten or more counts. The V and J genes are TRBV5-4 and TRBJ1-1; D not resolved. Trimming left V 5 bases short and J 2 bases short, with 10 bases between. Germline assignment: CDR1 SGHNT and CDR2 YYREEE (reference sequence). The CDR3 is made up of 13 amino acids. The CDR3 spells CASSSLTNTEAFF. CDR3 in DNA: TGTGCCAGCAGTTCGCTGACCAACACTGAAGCTTTCTTT.

The chain uses TRBV28 and TRBJ2-3; no clear D gene. The CDR3 spans 12 residues. Germline CDR1 MDHEN, CDR2 SYDVKM. V lost 3 bases and J lost 6, with 7 bases in between. DNA for the CDR3: TGTGCCAGCAGTTTTCCCGGGGATACGCAGTATTTT. Its translation is CASSFPGDTQYF.

The gene calls are TRBV7-9 and TRBJ1-1; 9 bases align to TRBD1. J gave up 1 base and V 3 bases, and 9 bases lay outside the gene matches. CDR3 length equals 17 residues. CDR1 and CDR2 (germline): SEHNR, FQNEAQ (reference sequence). CDR3 bases: TGTGCCAGCAGCTTGGACAGGGGAGGTGAGGGGAACACTGAAGCTTTCTTT. Its translation is CASSLDRGGEGNTEAFF.

This clonotype was observed at least ten times. CDR3 DNA: TGTGCCTGGAGTATAGCGGGAGATACGCAGTATTTT. It codes for CAWSIAGDTQYF. V and J are TRBV30 and TRBJ2-3, with 7 bases matching TRBD2. V was pared by 2 bases and J by 5 bases, with 1 base of the junction left unmatched. Germline-derived CDR1 and CDR2 are GTSNPN and SVGIG (reference sequence). The CDR3 totals 12 residues.

Ten or more counts support this clonotype. The rearrangement uses TRBV20-1 and TRBJ1-4; unclear D gene. Germline V gene sequence: CDR1 DFQATT, CDR2 SNEGSKA (reference sequence). V dropped 6 bases and J dropped 4 bases, with 15 bases sitting between them. CDR3 size: 14 residues. CDR3 sequence: CSAPRTGINEKLFF. The CDR3 DNA reads as TGCAGTGCCCCCAGGACCGGTATTAATGAAAAACTGTTTTTT.

This clonotype has at least ten counts. The chain links TRBV2 to TRBJ2-3; 8 nucleotides agree with TRBD2. The V segment lost 6 bases and the J segment 0 bases; nucleotides outside the gene matches: 8. The germline gives CDR1 SNHLY, CDR2 FYNNEI. The CDR3 sequence is 16 residues long. The CDR3 region is CASRIILAVSTDTQYF. The CDR3 coding sequence is TGTGCCAGCAGGATTATACTAGCGGTCAGCACAGATACGCAGTATTTT.

This clonotype was picked up a small number of times. The V and J genes are TRBV2 and TRBJ1-4; the D gene is possibly TRBD1 (6 bases). From germline, CDR1 is SNHLY and CDR2 FYNNEI. The CDR3 has 14 amino acids. Between the trimmed V and J ends, which lost 8 bases and 0 bases, there was a span of 10 bases. The CDR3 protein is CASWYRATNEKLFF. The CDR3 DNA is TGTGCCAGCTGGTACAGGGCAACTAATGAAAAACTGTTTTTT.

This clonotype has just one count. The genes are TRBV29-1 and TRBJ2-7; D may be TRBD2 (6 bases). The CDR3 sequence is 12 residues long. Trimming took off 6 bases at V and 3 bases at J, with 12 bases between the two ends. Germline V gene data show CDR1 as SQVTM and CDR2 as ANQGSEA. The CDR3 region has the DNA TGCAGCGTCCGGGTGGGGGGCTACGAGCAGTACTTC. It yields the protein CSVRVGGYEQYF.

This clonotype was counted ten times or more. The V gene is TRBV2, the J gene TRBJ1-6; D gene unclear. CDR1 SNHLY and CDR2 FYNNEI come from the germline V gene. The V and J ends lost 0 bases and 7 bases respectively, with 10 bases between them. The CDR3 sequence is 15 residues long. Written as DNA, the CDR3 is TGTGCCAGCAGTGAAGCACTGAGGGTAAATTCACCCCTCCACTTT. Amino acid sequence: CASSEALRVNSPLHF.

V usage is TRBV20-1 and J usage is TRBJ2-3, with D perhaps TRBD1 (5 bases). The CDR3 runs to 13 residues. Trimming cost V 6 bases and J 0 bases, with 10 bases left between them. Germline loops: CDR1 DFQATT, CDR2 SNEGSKA (reference sequence). CDR3 region: CSAGLTSTDTQYF. The CDR3 nucleotides read TGCAGTGCGGGGCTAACTAGCACAGATACGCAGTATTTT.

In this sample, this clonotype turned up many times. The chain carries TRBV29-1 and TRBJ2-7; no firm D call. V shed 5 bases and J shed 7 bases, with 9 bases lying between them. The CDR3 runs 10 residues. Per the germline V gene, CDR1 is SQVTM and CDR2 is ANQGSEA. CDR3 in amino acids: CSVTIDEQYF. CDR3 nucleotide sequence: TGCAGCGTTACTATCGATGAGCAGTACTTC.

This clonotype was counted at least ten times. The chain recombines TRBV11-2 with TRBJ2-2; the D gene is possibly TRBD1 (5 bases). V lost 2 bases and J lost 5, with 9 bases in between. The CDR3 has 14 amino acids. Germline V gene sequence: CDR1 SGHAT, CDR2 FQNNGV. The CDR3 loop reads CASSLRQTTGELFF. DNA of the CDR3: TGTGCCAGCAGCTTACGACAGACAACCGGGGAGCTGTTTTTT. The variable domain in full, with the rest retrieved from reference TRBV11-2 and TRBJ2-2, is EAGVAQSPRYKIIEKRQSVAFWCNPISGHATLYWYQQILGQGPKLLIQFQNNGVVDDSQLPKDRFSAERLKGVDSTLKIQPAKLEDSAVYLCASSLRQTTGELFFGEGSRLTVL.

The chain uses TRBV7-9 and TRBJ2-3, with D maybe TRBD1 (5 bases). V lost 0 bases and J lost 4, with 11 bases in between. Germline-derived CDR1 and CDR2 are SEHNR and FQNEAQ (reference sequence). The CDR3 is made up of 15 amino acids. The CDR3 nucleotides are TGTGCCAGCAGCTTAGCGAGAACAGGTCCAGATACGCAGTATTTT. Translating gives CASSLARTGPDTQYF.

This clonotype was recorded many times. The CDR3 DNA reads TGCGCCAGCAGCCTGGACAGGGGGACAGATACGCAGTATTTT. Translating gives CASSLDRGTDTQYF. The chain is built from TRBV4-3 and TRBJ2-3, with 10 bases lining up with TRBD1. Germline CDR1 is LGHNA and CDR2 is YSLEER. V trimming: 4 bases; J trimming: 3 bases; junction bases outside the gene matches: 1. This CDR3 has 14 amino acids.